Following are 24 T cell receptor beta chains from one sample sequenced in a study of blood T cell repertoires in COVID-19. TCRdb keeps only in-frame clones here, not all; method: immunoSEQ multiplex PCR. Of 250,000 to 300,000 clones listed, 65% to 90% are singletons. The sample taken for sequencing was peripheral blood. The origin of the receptors is a woman aged 70-85 years with COVID-19, enrolled during active disease.

This clone appeared once. The genes are TRBV28 and TRBJ1-6, with a tentative D call TRBD1 (5 bases). The CDR3 spans 14 residues. Between the trimmed V and J ends, which lost 6 bases and 9 bases, there was a span of 15 bases. Per germline, CDR1 MDHEN and CDR2 SYDVKM. CDR3 DNA: TGTGCCAGCAGCCTCGGGGCGCGGGGTTCACCCCTCCACTTT. Translated: CASSLGARGSPLHF. Using reference TRBV28 and TRBJ1-6 for the parts outside the CDR3, the full variable domain is DVKVTQSSRYLVKRTGEKVFLECVQDMDHENMFWYRQDPGLGLRLIYFSYDVKMKEKGDIPEGYSVSREKKERFSLILESASTNQTSMYLCASSLGARGSPLHFGNGTRLTVT.

This clone has a single count. The chain carries TRBV4-1 and TRBJ2-7; TRBD1 matches at 8 bases. V lost 4 bases, J lost 2 bases, and 4 bases stayed unmatched. This CDR3 spans 14 amino acids. Germline assignment: CDR1 MGHRA and CDR2 YSYEKL. CDR3 in amino acids: CASSLQTGAYEQYF. CDR3 sequence (DNA): TGCGCCAGCAGCCTTCAGACAGGGGCCTACGAGCAGTACTTC.

The rearrangement joins TRBV30 to TRBJ2-1; 10 bases are a match to TRBD1. Trimming at V came to 2 bases and at J to 3 bases, leaving 4 bases not matched to a gene. This CDR3 is built from 15 residues. Germline CDR1 and CDR2: GTSNPN and SVGIG (reference sequence). For the CDR3, the DNA is TGTGCCTGGAGTTACCGGGACAGGGGCTACAATGAGCAGTTCTTC. It codes for CAWSYRDRGYNEQFF.

This chain connects TRBV29-1 to TRBJ1-2, with 8 bases matching TRBD1. The junction had 8 bases not matched to a gene; V was cut back by 6 bases and J by 14 bases. Germline V gives CDR1 SQVTM, CDR2 ANQGSEA. CDR3 length: 10 amino acids. This CDR3 reads CSVWTGSHTF. In nucleotides, the CDR3 is TGCAGCGTCTGGACAGGGTCTCATACCTTC.

This clone came up a few times. V and J are TRBV2 and TRBJ1-6, with 8 bases matching TRBD1. Germline CDR1 reads SNHLY; CDR2 reads FYNNEI. CDR3 length: 14 residues. V was pared by 7 bases and J by 10 bases, with 9 bases of the junction left unmatched. CDR3 in DNA: TGTGCCAGCACCAAGGACAGGGAGTACTCACCCCTCCACTTT. This codes for CASTKDREYSPLHF.

This clone has just a few counts. This chain joins TRBV7-7 and TRBJ1-1; D is uncertain. Trimming took off 6 bases at V and 0 bases at J, with 8 bases between the two ends. In germline, CDR1 is SSHAT, CDR2 FNYEAQ (reference sequence). This CDR3 region has 13 residues. The CDR3 is CASSRTVNTEAFF. The CDR3 DNA sequence: TGTGCCAGCAGTCGTACGGTGAACACTGAAGCTTTCTTT. Drawing the rest from reference TRBV7-7 and TRBJ1-1, the complete variable domain is GAGVSQSPRYKVTKRGQDVTLRCDPISSHATLYWYQQALGQGPEFLTYFNYEAQPDKSGLPSDRFSAERPEGSISTLTIQRTEQRDSAMYRCASSRTVNTEAFFGQGTRLTVV.

This clone was observed a handful of times. CDR3 nucleotides: TGCAGTGCTAGTGCAGGGGGCCCTAGGAACACTGAAGCTTTCTTT. Protein: CSASAGGPRNTEAFF. V usage is TRBV20-1 and J usage is TRBJ1-1; 8 bases agree with TRBD1. V shed 3 bases, J shed 1 base, and the junction held 7 bases outside the gene matches. CDR3 length equals 15 residues. CDR1 is DFQATT and CDR2 is SNEGSKA in the germline V gene (reference sequence).

The chain links TRBV4-2 to TRBJ2-7; 12 bases align to TRBD1. The trim removed 4 bases at V and 4 bases at J, leaving 8 bases unmatched. The germline V gene encodes CDR1 LGHNA and CDR2 YNFKEQ. This CDR3 is 16 amino acids long. As DNA, the CDR3 is TGTGCCAGCAGCCTCCTCTCGGGACAGGGGGCTTACGAGCAGTACTTC. Its translation is CASSLLSGQGAYEQYF.

The chain carries TRBV21-1 and TRBJ2-7; whether TRBD2, the table's D call, matches the DNA was not checked. TRBV21-1 is assigned pseudogene status. The CDR3 consists of 11 residues. DNA for the CDR3: TGTGCCAGCAGCACGGGGGACGAGCAGTACTTC. It encodes CASSTGDEQYF.

This clone was observed a few times. The rearrangement joins TRBV2 to TRBJ2-7; TRBD2 matches at 11 bases. The CDR3 is 13 residues long. With V trimmed by 10 bases and J by 5 bases, 7 bases remained unmatched. From germline, CDR1 is SNHLY and CDR2 FYNNEI. The CDR3 here is CATRGGLADEQYF. Here the CDR3 DNA reads TGTGCCACCCGGGGGGGACTAGCGGACGAGCAGTACTTC.

This sequence joins TRBV18 and TRBJ2-6; 12 bases are a match to TRBD2. CDR1 KGHSH and CDR2 LQKENI come from the germline V gene. With V trimmed by 2 bases and J by 1 base, 0 bases remained unmatched. CDR3 length equals 17 residues. The CDR3, as DNA: TGTGCCAGCTCACCAGGACTAGCGGGGTCTGGGGCCAACGTCCTGACTTTC. Its protein product is CASSPGLAGSGANVLTF.

The rearrangement uses TRBV7-2 and TRBJ2-3; the D is unclear. V was cut by 4 bases and J by 5 bases, with 10 bases left in between. The CDR3 is made up of 13 amino acids. Germline CDR1 reads SGHTA; CDR2 reads FQGNSA. The CDR3 protein is CASSSWLQDTQYF. CDR3 nucleotide sequence: TGTGCCAGCAGCTCTTGGCTGCAAGATACGCAGTATTTT.

This clone has more than one count but fewer than ten. The J gene is TRBJ1-3, the V gene TRBV7-6; D uncertain. The CDR3 has 13 amino acids. From germline, CDR1 is SGHVS and CDR2 FNYEAQ. The V and J ends lost 1 base and 8 bases respectively, with 9 bases between them. The CDR3 sequence: CASSLEREDTIYF. In DNA form, the CDR3 reads TGTGCCAGCAGCTTAGAGAGGGAGGACACCATATATTTT.

The CDR3 DNA is TGTGCCAGCAGCCGCGGGACAGATCTCTACGAGCAGTACTTC. The encoded protein is CASSRGTDLYEQYF. The chain links TRBV5-4 to TRBJ2-7, with D possibly TRBD1 on 7 matching bases. This CDR3 spans 14 amino acids. V lost 4 bases, J lost 3 bases, and 14 bases lay in between. Looked up from germline, CDR1 is SGHNT and CDR2 is YYREEE (reference sequence).

V gene TRBV2 combines with J gene TRBJ1-2; D call uncertain. V was shortened by 4 bases and J by 1 base, with 4 bases between the two germline ends. The length of the CDR3 is 12 residues. CDR1 is SNHLY and CDR2 is FYNNEI in the germline V gene. The CDR3 DNA is TGTGCCAGCAGTGCAAATAACTATGGCTACACCTTC. It encodes CASSANNYGYTF.

The chain links TRBV19 to TRBJ2-2, with 8 bases fitting TRBD2. The CDR3 totals 14 residues. CDR1 is LNHDA and CDR2 is SQIVND in the germline V gene (reference sequence). V lost 7 bases to trimming and J lost 5 bases; unmatched junction nucleotides: 6. CDR3: CASTSGGLTGELFF. DNA of the CDR3: TGTGCCAGTACCAGCGGGGGCCTGACCGGGGAGCTGTTTTTT.

This rearrangement joins TRBV5-1 to TRBJ1-3; the D gene is possibly TRBD1 (5 bases). Germline V gene sequence: CDR1 SGHRS, CDR2 YFSETQ. V lost 2 bases and J lost 0, with 6 bases in between. The CDR3 sequence is 14 residues long. The CDR3 region has the DNA TGCGCCAGCAGCTTAGGGGACTCTGGAAACACCATATATTTT. It translates to CASSLGDSGNTIYF.

This sequence joins TRBV12-5 and TRBJ1-1; 7 bases are a match to TRBD1. Trimming at V came to 6 bases and at J to 0 bases, leaving 4 bases not matched to a gene. Germline lookup yields CDR1 LGHNT and CDR2 FRNRAP. The CDR3 is made up of 14 amino acids. The CDR3 protein is CASGPTGLNTEAFF. The CDR3 DNA reads TGTGCTAGTGGCCCGACAGGGTTGAACACTGAAGCTTTCTTT.

The rearrangement joins TRBV27 to TRBJ2-7, with 7 bases fitting TRBD2. This CDR3 comprises 14 residues. Germline V CDR1 and CDR2: MNHEY, SMNVEV (reference sequence). V trimming: 6 bases; J trimming: 5 bases; junction bases outside the gene matches: 10. The CDR3 is CASSQDGRADEQYF. The CDR3, as DNA: TGTGCCAGCAGCCAAGATGGGAGGGCCGACGAGCAGTACTTC.

The V call is TRBV11-2, the J call TRBJ2-7; no definite D call. From germline, CDR1 is SGHAT and CDR2 FQNNGV. V was cut by 0 bases and J by 1 base, with 4 bases left in between. This CDR3 has 13 residues. The CDR3 sequence: CASSLDRSYEQYF. The CDR3 DNA reads TGTGCCAGCAGCTTAGACAGATCCTACGAGCAGTACTTC.

Turning to this clone: The sample holds other DNA sequences that translate to the same CDR3. The gene calls are TRBV15 and TRBJ2-3; possible D gene TRBD1, 7 bases. Germline loops: CDR1 LNHNV, CDR2 YYDKDF (reference sequence). This CDR3 contains 15 residues. The ends were cut back, 0 bases at V and 5 bases at J, with 12 bases in the middle. CDR3 loop: CATSRDGQGGDTQYF. The CDR3 DNA is TGTGCCACCAGCAGAGATGGGCAGGGGGGAGATACGCAGTATTTT. The whole variable domain, remainder taken from reference TRBV15 and TRBJ2-3, is DAMVIQNPRYQVTQFGKPVTLSCSQTLNHNVMYWYQQKSSQAPKLLFHYYDKDFNNEADTPDNFQSRRPNTSFCFLDIRSPGLGDTAMYLCATSRDGQGGDTQYFGPGTRLTVL.

The chain links TRBV28 to TRBJ2-6; the match to TRBD1 covers 7 bases. Per the germline V gene, CDR1 is MDHEN and CDR2 is SYDVKM. This CDR3 contains 16 residues. Trimming cost V 5 bases and J 2 bases; bases outside gene matches: 6. This CDR3 reads CASSQTGFAGANVLTF. CDR3 DNA: TGTGCCAGCAGTCAGACAGGGTTTGCTGGGGCCAACGTCCTGACTTTC.

The chain carries TRBV15 and TRBJ2-7; D might be TRBD2 (6 bases). CDR3 length: 15 residues. Germline CDR1 LNHNV, CDR2 YYDKDF (reference sequence). Trimming stripped 3 bases from V and 4 bases from J, with 16 bases between. This CDR3 is CATSSPGKGRYEQYF. CDR3 coding DNA: TGTGCCACCAGCAGCCCCGGGAAGGGGAGGTACGAGCAGTACTTC.

This clone was seen just once. V and J are TRBV29-1 and TRBJ1-2; 8 bases agree with TRBD1. J gave up 5 bases and V 1 base, and 6 bases lay outside the gene matches. The germline gives CDR1 SQVTM, CDR2 ANQGSEA. The length of the CDR3 is 14 residues. CDR3 residues: CSVEGQGRGYGYTF. CDR3 nucleotide sequence: TGCAGCGTTGAAGGACAGGGGCGAGGGTATGGCTACACCTTC.